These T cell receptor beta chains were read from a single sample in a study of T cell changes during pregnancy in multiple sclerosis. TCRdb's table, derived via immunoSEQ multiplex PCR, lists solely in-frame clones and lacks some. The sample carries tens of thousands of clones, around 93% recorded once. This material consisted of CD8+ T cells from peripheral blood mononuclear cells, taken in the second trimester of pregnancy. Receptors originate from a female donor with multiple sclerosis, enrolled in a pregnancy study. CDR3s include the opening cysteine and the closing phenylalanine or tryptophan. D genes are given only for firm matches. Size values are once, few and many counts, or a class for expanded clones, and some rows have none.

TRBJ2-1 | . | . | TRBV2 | TGTGCCAGCTTCCGCAGGGGCCACAATGAGCAGTTCTTC | CASFRRGHNEQFF
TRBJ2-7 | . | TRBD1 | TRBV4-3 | TGCGCCAGCAGCCAAAGGACAGGGAGCGAGCAGTACTTC | CASSQRTGSEQYF
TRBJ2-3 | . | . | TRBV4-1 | TGCGCCAGCAGCCTCGGGTCGACCCATAGCACAGATACGCAGTATTTT | CASSLGSTHSTDTQYF
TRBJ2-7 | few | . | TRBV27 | TGTGCCAGCAGTCCAGGACAGTTCTACGAGCAGTACTTC | CASSPGQFYEQYF
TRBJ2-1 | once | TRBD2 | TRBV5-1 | TGCGCCAGCAGCTGGCTCTCTAGCGGGAGGTTCAATGAGCAGTTCTTC | CASSWLSSGRFNEQFF
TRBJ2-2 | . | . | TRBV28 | TGTGCCAGCACAGGGGTAGGCGACACCGGGGAGCTGTTTTTT | CASTGVGDTGELFF
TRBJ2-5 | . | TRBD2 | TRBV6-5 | TGTGCCACCTGGACTAGCGGGACAACCGGAGAGACCCAGTACTTC | CATWTSGTTGETQYF
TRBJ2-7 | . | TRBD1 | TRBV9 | TGTGCCAGCAGCGTAGGAGGGACAGCTTCCTACGAGCAGTACTTC | CASSVGGTASYEQYF
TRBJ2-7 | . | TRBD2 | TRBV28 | TGTGCCAGCAGTGGACTAGCGGGAGGTCTTTATTACGAGCAGTACTTC | CASSGLAGGLYYEQYF
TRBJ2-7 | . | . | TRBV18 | TGTGCCAGCTCACACGATAATGACAGATCCTACGAGCAGTACTTC | CASSHDNDRSYEQYF
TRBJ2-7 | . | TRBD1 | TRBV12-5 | TGTGCTAGTGGTTCGATCGGACAGGGGGCTTACGAGCAGTACTTC | CASGSIGQGAYEQYF
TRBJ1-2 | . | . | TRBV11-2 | TGTGCCAGCAGCTTGGGGCTTTCCTATGGCTACACCTTC | CASSLGLSYGYTF
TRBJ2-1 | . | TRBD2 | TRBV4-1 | TGCGCCAGCAGCCAAGAAGGCTGGAGCGGGAGGGTCCATGAGCAGTTCTTC | CASSQEGWSGRVHEQFF
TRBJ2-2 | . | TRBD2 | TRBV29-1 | TGCAGCGTGGGAGGGAGAAGCGGGGAGCTGTTTTTT | CSVGGRSGELFF
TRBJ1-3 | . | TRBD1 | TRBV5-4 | TGTGCCAGCAGCTTGGACAGGGGCTCTGGAAACACCATATATTTT | CASSLDRGSGNTIYF
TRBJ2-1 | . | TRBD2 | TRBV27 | TGTGCCAGCAGTTTTCAGCGGGATAACAATGAGCAGTTCTTC | CASSFQRDNNEQFF
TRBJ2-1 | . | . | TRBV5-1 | TGCGCCAGCAGCTTGGAGGGCGGGACCTACCTCTTC | CASSLEGGTYLF
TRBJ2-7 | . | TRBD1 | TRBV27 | TGTGCCACCGGGGACAGCGGCTACGAGCAGTACTTC | CATGDSGYEQYF
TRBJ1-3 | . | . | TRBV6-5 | TGTGCCAGCAGTTACTCGGAGATCCCTGGAAACACCATATATTTT | CASSYSEIPGNTIYF
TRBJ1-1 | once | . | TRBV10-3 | TGTGCCATCAGTGTGGGGCTCATGAACACTGAAGCTTTCTTT | CAISVGLMNTEAFF
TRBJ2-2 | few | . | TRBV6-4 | TGTGCCAGCAGTGAGCGTGAGCTCGGGGAGCTGTTTTTT | CASSERELGELFF
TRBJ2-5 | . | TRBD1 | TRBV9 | TGTGCCAGCAGCCCCCGGACAGGGATCTTCGGGTCACGGGGGGAGACCCAGTACTTC | CASSPRTGIFGSRGETQYF
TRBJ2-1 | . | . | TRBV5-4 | TGTGCCAGCAGAGGGGGCTCCTACAATGAGCAGTTCTTC | CASRGGSYNEQFF
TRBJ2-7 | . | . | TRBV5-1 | TGCGCCAGTAACCAGGGGCACGAGCAGTACTTC | CASNQGHEQYF
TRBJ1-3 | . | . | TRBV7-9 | TGTGCCAGCAGCTTAGCAACAGGCTCTGGAAACACCATATATTTT | CASSLATGSGNTIYF
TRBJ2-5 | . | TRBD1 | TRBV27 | TGTGCCAGCAGCTCCCGGACAGGGACGTATGGAGAGACCCAGTACTTC | CASSSRTGTYGETQYF
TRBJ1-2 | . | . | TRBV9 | TGTGCCAGCAGCGTAGGTGGAGCCTATGGCTACACCTTC | CASSVGGAYGYTF